Detailed here is one T cell receptor (beta chain). Time point here: pre-sensitization, week 0. The treatment is: therapeutic diphenylcyclopropenone sensitization with weekly scalp DPC. This sample was included in a study of human T cells and chemical hapten exposure. In the library, unique molecular identifiers were attached to individual cDNA molecules. TCRdb reanalysed the RACE reads using MiXCR and keeps one entry per CDR3 protein. This repertoire shows about 260,000 distinct CDR3 sequences, about 8.6% found once; its top ten account for about 2.1%. V trimming: 5 bases; J trimming: 4 bases; junction bases outside the gene matches: 10. CDR1 is DFQATT, CDR2 SNEGSKA, per germline (reference sequence). The CDR3 runs to 15 residues.

The V gene is TRBV20-1, the J gene TRBJ2-1, with TRBD2 matching 8 bases. The origin of this receptor is a woman between 35 and 50 years old with alopecia areata. Some clones in this sample may be carry-over from other donors' samples. Sequenced material: whole blood, taken in connection with sensitization to the hapten diphenylcyclopropenone (DPC). This CDR3 is CSALVPGLGYNEQFF. CDR3 coding DNA: TGCAGTGCTCTGGTACCGGGACTAGGATACAATGAGCAGTTCTTC.